Below are 16 T cell receptor beta chains sequenced from a single sample in a study of vaccination effects on CD4 cells after COVID-19. These receptors are not linked to any known antigen. The assay was immunoSEQ multiplex PCR, and TCRdb's table has in-frame clones only and misses some. The data contain 35,000 to 45,000 clones, around 73% of them singletons. Using viral peptide pools, the ViraFEST assay grew out antigen-specific CD4+ T cells prior to sequencing. Subsequent to a culture period of more than 8 days, CD4+ T cells were isolated. The person had a PCR-confirmed SARS-CoV-2 infection during March to December 2020. The sequencing here drew on CD4+ T cells from PBMCs cultured with HCoV-NL63 spike peptides, taken before COVID-19 vaccination. The receptor source for this set is a human donor who had a prior SARS-CoV-2 infection.

V gene TRBV5-4 combines with J gene TRBJ2-7, with 9 positions matching TRBD1. Per germline, CDR1 SGHNT and CDR2 YYREEE (reference sequence). CDR3 length: 14 residues. With V trimmed by 4 bases and J by 7 bases, 9 bases remained unmatched. The CDR3 protein is CASSTYRGPGEQYF. The CDR3 DNA reads TGTGCCAGCAGCACATACAGGGGGCCAGGAGAGCAGTACTTC.

The rearrangement joins TRBV6-6 to TRBJ1-2, with TRBD1 matching 7 bases. Germline V gives CDR1 MNHNY, CDR2 SVGAGI (reference sequence). The CDR3 is made up of 14 amino acids. Trimming at V came to 2 bases and at J to 3 bases, leaving 3 bases not matched to a gene. The CDR3 DNA reads TGTGCCAGCAGTTACGGGGGGACAGACTATGGCTACACCTTC. It specifies CASSYGGTDYGYTF.

The chain joins TRBV29-1 to TRBJ2-7; 7 positions match TRBD1. Trimming at V came to 6 bases and at J to 4 bases, leaving 6 bases not matched to a gene. The CDR3 covers 12 residues. CDR1 and CDR2 (germline): SQVTM, ANQGSEA. The CDR3 spells CSVSTGVYEQYF. In nucleotides, the CDR3 is TGCAGCGTGTCTACAGGGGTGTACGAGCAGTACTTC.

This clone has a handful of counts. The chain employs TRBV3-1 (or the pseudogene TRBV3-2) and TRBJ1-2; a weak D match, TRBD1 (6 bases). With 6 bases removed from V and 8 bases from J, the gap between germline ends came to 16 bases. Germline V gene sequence: CDR1 LGHDT, CDR2 YNNKEL (reference sequence). The length of the CDR3 is 13 residues. The CDR3 spells CASRTTGAQGYTF. CDR3 DNA: TGTGCCAGCAGAACCACGGGGGCGCAAGGCTACACCTTC.

The chain carries TRBV11-3 and TRBJ2-7; 14 nucleotides line up with TRBD2. CDR3 length: 15 amino acids. J gave up 4 bases and V 3 bases, and 2 bases lay outside the gene matches. Germline V lookup: CDR1 SGHNT, CDR2 YENEEA. CDR3 in DNA: TGTGCCAGCAGCTTTGGGACTAGCGGGAGTTACGAGCAGTACTTC. Encoded protein: CASSFGTSGSYEQYF.

V is TRBV2 and J is TRBJ2-1; unclear D gene. V was clipped by 4 bases and J by 5 bases, with 15 bases between them. Germline CDR1 reads SNHLY; CDR2 reads FYNNEI. CDR3 length: 15 residues. CDR3 residues: CASSARGWGDNEQFF. CDR3 bases: TGTGCCAGCAGTGCTCGAGGTTGGGGTGACAATGAGCAGTTCTTC.

The rearrangement joins TRBV5-1 to TRBJ1-2; D ambiguous. This CDR3 is built from 13 residues. Trimming left V 4 bases short and J 8 bases short, with 15 bases between. The germline CDR1 and CDR2 sequences are SGHRS and YFSETQ. DNA of the CDR3: TGCGCCAGCAGCCTTGACCCACAAGGAGGCTACACCTTC. Its translation is CASSLDPQGGYTF.

The chain carries TRBV7-2 and TRBJ1-3; TRBD1 might be the D (5 bases). CDR1 SGHTA and CDR2 FQGNSA come from the germline V gene. The CDR3 extends over 15 amino acids. V lost 5 bases and J 2 bases, leaving 13 bases between the germline ends. CDR3 protein: CASSPRGGAGNTIYF. The CDR3 nucleotides are TGTGCCAGCAGCCCACGGGGGGGGGCTGGAAACACCATATATTTT. The full variable domain, with the rest looked up from reference TRBV7-2 and TRBJ1-3, is GAGVSQSPSNKVTEKGKDVELRCDPISGHTALYWYRQSLGQGLEFLIYFQGNSAPDKSGLPSDRFSAERTGGSVSTLTIQRTQQEDSAVYLCASSPRGGAGNTIYFGEGSWLTVV.

The V and J genes are TRBV7-6 and TRBJ1-5; D is possibly TRBD1 (5 bases). Germline assignment: CDR1 SGHVS and CDR2 FNYEAQ. Trimming left V 8 bases short and J 6 bases short, with 23 bases between. The CDR3 consists of 16 residues. This CDR3 is CASPSNGRAKGQPQHF. The CDR3, as DNA: TGTGCCAGCCCATCAAACGGCAGGGCCAAAGGTCAGCCCCAGCATTTT.

The chain is built from TRBV6-6 and TRBJ1-5; D gene unclear. Per the germline V gene, CDR1 is MNHNY and CDR2 is SVGAGI (reference sequence). The V and J ends lost 6 bases and 4 bases respectively, with 10 bases between them. This CDR3 contains 13 residues. The CDR3 sequence: CASSTQWNQPQHF. The CDR3 DNA is TGTGCCAGCAGCACCCAGTGGAATCAGCCCCAGCATTTT.

The chain uses TRBV5-6 and TRBJ1-4, with TRBD1 as a possible D gene (5 bases). The CDR3 contains 16 residues. Trimming stripped 0 bases from V and 7 bases from J, with 16 bases between. Germline V gene data show CDR1 as SGHDT and CDR2 as YYEEEE. For the CDR3, the DNA is TGTGCCAGCAGCTTGGCCCGGCAGGGCGTCTTTGAAAAACTGTTTTTT. Amino acids: CASSLARQGVFEKLFF.

V usage is TRBV7-2 and J usage is TRBJ2-1, with D perhaps TRBD1 (6 bases). Germline CDR1 is SGHTA and CDR2 is FQGNSA. Deletions cut 5 bases from V and 7 bases from J, with 9 bases between. The length of the CDR3 is 12 residues. CDR3 coding DNA: TGTGCCAGCAGCGAGCAGGGGAATGAGCAGTTCTTC. This gives the protein CASSEQGNEQFF.

The V gene is TRBV5-1, the J gene TRBJ2-2; 10 bases line up with TRBD2. The trim removed 6 bases at V and 4 bases at J, leaving 15 bases unmatched. The CDR3 runs to 18 residues. CDR1 is SGHRS, CDR2 YFSETQ, per germline. This CDR3 reads CASTLRPSGRALTGELFF. The CDR3 nucleotides read TGCGCCAGCACGCTTAGGCCAAGCGGGAGGGCGCTCACCGGGGAGCTGTTTTTT.

The chain couples TRBV5-4 to TRBJ1-2, with TRBD1 identical over 7 bases. V lost 0 bases and J lost 4; bases outside the gene matches: 6. Germline lookup yields CDR1 SGHNT and CDR2 YYREEE (reference sequence). The CDR3 has 15 residues. The CDR3 reads CASSLGGTEVYGYTF. The DNA of the CDR3 is TGTGCCAGCAGCTTGGGTGGGACAGAAGTCTATGGCTACACCTTC.

The rearrangement uses TRBV18 and TRBJ2-1; D possibly corresponds to TRBD1 (7 bases). The V end was cut by 6 bases, the J end by 6 bases, with 15 bases between. The CDR3 spans 14 residues. From germline, CDR1 is KGHSH and CDR2 LQKENI. The CDR3 region is CASSLFQGGNEQFF. CDR3 DNA sequence: TGTGCCAGCTCCCTGTTTCAGGGGGGCAATGAGCAGTTCTTC.

V is TRBV7-2 and J is TRBJ2-3, with TRBD2 matching over 7 bases. Germline V gives CDR1 SGHTA, CDR2 FQGNSA. This CDR3 is built from 15 residues. V gave up 5 bases and J gave up 2 bases; unmatched junction bases: 7. The CDR3 sequence is CASSKQRGTTDTQYF. CDR3 nucleotides: TGTGCCAGCAGCAAACAGCGGGGAACCACAGATACGCAGTATTTT.